A single sample gave rise to the 8 T cell receptor beta chains below, sequenced in a study of beta chain features in type 1 diabetes. Findings and caveats of the study: Shorter TCRB CDR3s, moderately but significantly so, marked every one of the four CD4+ subsets in Type 1 diabetes patients.

The antigens these receptors bind are not known. Expressed TCRB transcripts were sequenced, since all the RNA that had been isolated was reverse transcribed. TCRdb keeps only in-frame clones here, not all; method: immunoSEQ multiplex PCR. The table lists 250,000 to 350,000 clones, approximately 14% of them singletons. The sequenced material came from naive CD4+ T cells from blood. The receptors originated from a man in his thirties or forties with type 1 diabetes.

This clone was counted a few times. The V call is TRBV18, the J call TRBJ2-5; 10 bases are shared with TRBD1. V lost 6 bases to trimming and J lost 5 bases; unmatched junction nucleotides: 6. From germline, CDR1 is KGHSH and CDR2 LQKENI. This CDR3 comprises 14 residues. The CDR3 nucleotides are TGTGCCAGCTCGCGGACAGGGGGAGAGGAGACCCAGTACTTC. This encodes CASSRTGGEETQYF.

This clone was detected only a few times. The chain recombines TRBV2 with TRBJ1-1; D gene uncertain. Germline loops: CDR1 SNHLY, CDR2 FYNNEI. V shed 7 bases and J shed 2 bases, with 17 bases lying between them. The CDR3 runs to 15 residues. The CDR3 reads CASKRSSLLNTEAFF. DNA for the CDR3: TGTGCCAGCAAGAGGTCCTCCTTACTTAACACTGAAGCTTTCTTT.

The chain uses TRBV13 and TRBJ2-3; 7 bases align to TRBD2. In germline, CDR1 is PRHDT, CDR2 FYEKMQ (reference sequence). The CDR3 extends over 14 amino acids. The J segment lost 3 bases and the V segment lost 3 bases, leaving 3 bases of the junction unmatched. CDR3 sequence: CASSLAGETDTQYF. CDR3 DNA sequence: TGTGCCAGCAGCTTGGCGGGAGAAACAGATACGCAGTATTTT.

This clone was counted only a few times. This chain joins TRBV10-3 and TRBJ2-1, with D possibly being TRBD1 (5 bases). This CDR3 has 14 residues. CDR1 is ENHRY and CDR2 is SYGVKD in the germline V gene. V was shortened by 7 bases and J by 9 bases, with 19 bases between the two germline ends. The CDR3 protein is CAITQQESRGEQFF. As DNA, the CDR3 is TGTGCCATCACCCAACAGGAATCAAGGGGTGAGCAGTTCTTC.

The chain employs TRBV30 and TRBJ2-1; weak D call: TRBD2 (6 bases). V was clipped by 0 bases and J by 3 bases, with 18 bases between them. Germline assignment: CDR1 GTSNPN and CDR2 SVGIG (reference sequence). The CDR3 loop spans 17 amino acids. CDR3 region: CAWSVRVGAGIYNEQFF. The CDR3, as DNA: TGTGCCTGGAGTGTACGAGTCGGGGCGGGGATCTACAATGAGCAGTTCTTC.

The chain combines TRBV7-2 with TRBJ2-7; TRBD2 aligns across 11 bases. The CDR3 extends over 16 amino acids. CDR1 SGHTA and CDR2 FQGNSA come from the germline V gene. The V and J ends lost 5 bases and 2 bases, in that order; junction bases with no gene match: 8. The CDR3 DNA reads as TGTGCCAGCAGCCCAGCCGGGACTAGCGGTACCTACGAGCAGTACTTC. As protein: CASSPAGTSGTYEQYF.

This sequence joins TRBV7-9 and TRBJ2-4; TRBD2 matches 11 bases. V shed 5 bases and J 9 bases; nucleotides not matched to a gene: 12. The CDR3 has 16 residues. Germline CDR1 is SEHNR and CDR2 is FQNEAQ (reference sequence). In nucleotides, the CDR3 is TGTGCCAGCAGCCCCCCTAGCGGGAGGACATGGGGCATTCAGTACTTC. It codes for CASSPPSGRTWGIQYF.

The rearrangement uses TRBV9 and TRBJ2-7; 7 bases agree with TRBD2. V was clipped by 2 bases and J by 2 bases; unmatched bases: 4. The CDR3 runs 14 residues. Germline V gene sequence: CDR1 SGDLS, CDR2 YYNGEE. The CDR3 sequence is CASSVLGTTYEQYF. In DNA, the CDR3 is TGTGCCAGCAGCGTTCTCGGGACTACCTACGAGCAGTACTTC.